The T cell receptor (beta chain) described here comes from a study of metastatic and nonmetastatic thyroid tumors. Thyroid surgery had not been preceded by any treatment in any patient. This clone was observed a handful of times. MiXCR re-clonotyped the PCR reads for TCRdb. There are approximately 79,000 clones in the sample; around 9.2% occur only once, and 8.8% lies in the top ten. The specimen sequenced was blood. The receptor was isolated from a female donor with papillary thyroid cancer or a benign thyroid nodule (not recorded which). Some clones in this sample may be carry-over from other donors' samples.

This chain's CDR3 is CASKVEAVPFRAQYF. The CDR3 region has the DNA TGTGCCAGCAAGGTCGAGGCGGTTCCCTTTCGGGCCCAGTACTTC. The V and J genes are TRBV2 and TRBJ2-5, with unresolved D. V shed 7 bases and J shed 9 bases, with 24 bases lying between them. Germline V lookup: CDR1 SNHLY, CDR2 FYNNEI. The CDR3 spans 15 residues.